This T cell receptor beta chain was recovered during a study of cytomegalovirus exposure and HLA in healthy donors. Study-wide points: Later work showed greater clonal expansion in HLA-associated TCR beta chains than in equally common others.

In the PCR, 60 Vbeta and 13 Jbeta primers were used. Sequencing was performed with immunoSEQ multiplex PCR; in TCRdb, only in-frame clones are kept and a portion is missing. Of roughly 200,000 clones in the sample, approximately 80% were seen once. The donors, nominally healthy at sampling, likely had unrecorded immune exposures. CDR1 is MNHEY, CDR2 SMNVEV, per germline (reference sequence). Trimming removed 1 base from V and 3 bases from J, with 6 bases in between. The CDR3 spans 13 residues. A remark on this clone: What it binds is unknown.

This sequence was found in a man in his forties or fifties in good health and CMV-seronegative. Sequenced: PBMCs. V is TRBV27 and J is TRBJ2-5; D possibly corresponds to TRBD2 (6 bases). CDR3 DNA sequence: TGTGCCAGCAGTTTATGGGGGGAAGAGACCCAGTACTTC. Its translation: CASSLWGEETQYF.